A selection of T cell receptor beta chains follows, all from one sample in a study of T cell clones after liver transplantation. Generated by immunoSEQ multiplex PCR, the TCRdb table keeps only in-frame clones and is missing some. This table has 75,000 to 85,000 clones, 75% to 90% appearing once. Sequenced here: CD4+ T cells from blood, sampled at the 22-month timepoint. The receptors were gathered from a human patient who received a liver transplant. The T cells may partly be graft donor cells. The CDR3 runs from the conserved cysteine through the conserved F or W. A D gene is named only where the DNA matches it firmly. Size is omitted from some rows. Given values are once, few, many or a class for expanded clones.

J gene | clone size | V gene | D gene | CDR3 length | CDR3 DNA | CDR3 protein
TRBJ2-3 | - | TRBV7-9 | TRBD2 | 15 | TGTGCCAGCAGCTCCACCGGGACTAGTAAAGATACGCAGTATTTT | CASSSTGTSKDTQYF
TRBJ1-5 | - | TRBV7-2 | - | 15 | TGTGCCAGCAGCTTAACCGGGACACCGACCGAGCCCCAGCATTTT | CASSLTGTPTEPQHF
TRBJ2-1 | few | TRBV4-3 | - | 13 | TGCGCCAGCAGCCAAGGGGCTTACAATGAGCAGTTCTTC | CASSQGAYNEQFF
TRBJ2-3 | few | TRBV6-4 | TRBD2 | 15 | TGTGCCAGCAGTGACTCGAGCGGGGGGGCCTATACGCAGTATTTT | CASSDSSGGAYTQYF
TRBJ1-1 | - | TRBV4-3 | - | 15 | TGCGCCAGCAGCCTTCCTCTGAGGGTTAGGGGCGAAGCTTTCTTT | CASSLPLRVRGEAFF
TRBJ2-7 | - | TRBV11-3 | - | 17 | TGTGCCAGCAGCTTAGAGGGCGGAACCGAGAGCTCCTACGAGCAGTACTTC | CASSLEGGTESSYEQYF
TRBJ2-7 | few | TRBV28 | TRBD1 | 15 | TGTGCCAGCAGTTTATCGGGACAGGGGATCTACGAGCAGTACTTC | CASSLSGQGIYEQYF
TRBJ2-3 | - | TRBV29-1 | TRBD1 | 11 | TGCAGCGCCTACGGACAGGGCGCGCAGTATTTT | CSAYGQGAQYF
TRBJ1-6 | - | TRBV6-5 | - | 13 | TGTGCCAGCAGTCGCGCAGTTAATTCACCCCTCCACTTT | CASSRAVNSPLHF
TRBJ2-7 | - | TRBV5-4 | - | 15 | TGTGCCAGCAGCTTGGTTCAGGGACCACGGGGGGAGCAGTACTTC | CASSLVQGPRGEQYF
TRBJ2-7 | - | TRBV10-3 | - | 15 | TGTGCCATCAGCCCAAAGGGGGACGGAATACACGAGCAGTACTTC | CAISPKGDGIHEQYF
TRBJ1-1 | - | TRBV7-9 | - | 18 | TGTGCCAGCAGCACAACAGCGCAGGGCCCGACCCGGAGGACTGAAGCTTTCTTT | CASSTTAQGPTRRTEAFF
TRBJ1-2 | - | TRBV7-9 | - | 13 | TGTGCCAGCAGCTTAGATTCAAAGGGCGGCTACACCTTC | CASSLDSKGGYTF
TRBJ1-4 | few | TRBV4-2 | - | 12 | TGTGCCAGCGGTGGTCGCAATGAAAAACTGTTTTTT | CASGGRNEKLFF
TRBJ2-1 | - | TRBV6-1 | - | 15 | TGTGCCAGCAGGCGCACAGGAAGCTCCTACAATGAGCAGTTCTTC | CASRRTGSSYNEQFF
TRBJ2-3 | - | TRBV7-3 | - | 15 | TGTGCCAGCAGCCGCGCTCCTGGTTCCGCGAATACGCAGTATTTT | CASSRAPGSANTQYF
TRBJ1-4 | - | TRBV4-2 | - | 16 | TGTGCCAGCAGCCAATCAATCGGGGAAGAGGATGAAAAACTGTTTTTT | CASSQSIGEEDEKLFF
TRBJ2-2 | few | TRBV5-1 | - | 13 | TGCGCCAGTACTAAGGGGAACACCGGGGAGCTGTTTTTT | CASTKGNTGELFF
TRBJ2-7 | - | TRBV5-4 | - | 14 | TGTGCCAGCAGCTTGTCCTTCGCATCCTACGAGCAGTACTTC | CASSLSFASYEQYF
TRBJ2-3 | - | TRBV15 | - | 14 | TGTGCCACCAGCAGGACTCGGGGGACTGATACGCAGTATTTT | CATSRTRGTDTQYF
TRBJ2-3 | - | TRBV11-3 | TRBD1 | 13 | TGTGCCAGCAGCTGGGACAGAACAGATACGCAGTATTTT | CASSWDRTDTQYF
TRBJ2-4 | - | TRBV7-8 | - | 16 | TGTGCCAGCAGCAGATTACAGGGATATTTCAAAAACATTCAGTACTTC | CASSRLQGYFKNIQYF
TRBJ1-6 | - | TRBV4-1 | - | 14 | TGCGCCAGCAGTCTCACAGAGACACATTCACCCCTCCACTTT | CASSLTETHSPLHF
TRBJ2-7 | once | TRBV18 | - | 14 | TGTGCCAGCTCACCGCCGGAGGGGACCTACGAGCAGTACTTC | CASSPPEGTYEQYF
TRBJ1-2 | - | TRBV6-5 | TRBD1 | 12 | TGTGCCACTTCGGACAGGGCATATGGCTACACCTTC | CATSDRAYGYTF
TRBJ2-7 | once | TRBV25-1 | - | 13 | TGTGCCAGCAGTTTACAGGGGAGGAACGAGCAGTACTTC | CASSLQGRNEQYF
TRBJ2-5 | - | TRBV4-3 | - | 15 | TGCGCCAGCAGCCAAGGGCCAGCCCCCCAAGAGACCCAGTACTTC | CASSQGPAPQETQYF
TRBJ1-1 | - | TRBV28 | - | 17 | TGTGCCAGCAGTTTGGGCCTCGGGTTCAGTAGGAACACTGAAGCTTTCTTT | CASSLGLGFSRNTEAFF
TRBJ2-7 | - | TRBV30 | - | 13 | TGTGCCTGGAGAGGCAGGGGAACCTACGAGCAGTACTTC | CAWRGRGTYEQYF
TRBJ2-4 | - | TRBV7-9 | TRBD2 | 15 | TGTGCCAGCAGCTTAATGAGCGGGGGCCCAAACATTCAGTACTTC | CASSLMSGGPNIQYF
TRBJ2-7 | - | TRBV2 | - | 15 | TGTGCCAGCAGTGAGGAAGGAACAGCCTCCTACGAGCAGTACTTC | CASSEEGTASYEQYF
TRBJ1-4 | few | TRBV28 | - | 16 | TGTGCCAGCAGTTTATCCATCGGGACGCATAATGAAAAACTGTTTTTT | CASSLSIGTHNEKLFF
TRBJ2-3 | - | TRBV5-1 | - | 14 | TGCGCCAGCAGCACCCAGGGAGGCACAGATACGCAGTATTTT | CASSTQGGTDTQYF
TRBJ2-6 | - | TRBV4-3 | TRBD1 | 18 | TGCGCCAGCAGCCAAGAATACAGGGGTGTAGCTGGGGCCAACGTCCTGACTTTC | CASSQEYRGVAGANVLTF